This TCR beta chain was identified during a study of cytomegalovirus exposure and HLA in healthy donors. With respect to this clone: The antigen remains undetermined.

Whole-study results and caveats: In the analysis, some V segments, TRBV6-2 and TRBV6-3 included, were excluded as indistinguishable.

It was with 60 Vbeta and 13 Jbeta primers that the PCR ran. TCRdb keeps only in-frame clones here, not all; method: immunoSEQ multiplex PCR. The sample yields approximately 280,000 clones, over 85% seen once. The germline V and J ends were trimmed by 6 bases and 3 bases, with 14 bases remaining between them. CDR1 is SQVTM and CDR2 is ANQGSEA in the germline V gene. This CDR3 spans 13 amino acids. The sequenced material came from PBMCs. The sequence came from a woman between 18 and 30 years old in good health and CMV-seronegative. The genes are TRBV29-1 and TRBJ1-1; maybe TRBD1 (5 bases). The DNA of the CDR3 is TGCAGCGTACGACAGAACATGGACACTGAAGCTTTCTTT. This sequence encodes CSVRQNMDTEAFF.